The 3 T cell receptor beta chains presented below share a single source sample, sequenced in a study of coeliac disease. Clones were read by immunoSEQ multiplex PCR, and TCRdb kept only the in-frame ones, dropping some. The repertoire holds 4,000 to 6,000 clones, with about 61% as singletons. The sample consisted of lamina propria lymphocytes from the gut. The receptors come from a woman between 65 and 79 years old with celiac disease.

This chain links TRBV9 with TRBJ2-2; D remains ambiguous. CDR1 SGDLS and CDR2 YYNGEE come from the germline V gene. V was shortened by 0 bases and J by 4 bases, with 7 bases between the two germline ends. The CDR3 is 14 amino acids. The CDR3 region is CASSVDSGTGELFF. The CDR3 DNA follows: TGTGCCAGCAGCGTAGACTCAGGCACCGGGGAGCTGTTTTTT.

The J gene is TRBJ1-1, the V gene TRBV11-2; 7 nucleotides match TRBD1. CDR3 size: 13 residues. V was pared by 3 bases and J by 6 bases, with 4 bases of the junction left unmatched. Germline V lookup: CDR1 SGHAT, CDR2 FQNNGV. CDR3 loop: CASSLTGNPEAFF. The CDR3 DNA follows: TGTGCCAGCAGCTTGACAGGGAATCCTGAAGCTTTCTTT.

The CDR3 region is CASSQDPLGTSTDTQYF. In nucleotides, the CDR3 is TGCGCCAGCAGCCAAGACCCACTAGGAACGAGCACAGATACGCAGTATTTT. V and J are TRBV4-1 and TRBJ2-3; TRBD2 is a possible D gene (5 bases). The length of the CDR3 is 17 residues. The germline V and J ends were trimmed by 0 bases and 0 bases, with 13 bases remaining between them. The germline V gene has CDR1 MGHRA and CDR2 YSYEKL.